These 19 T cell receptor beta chains were sequenced from one sample in a study of ipilimumab plus nivolumab after autologous stem cell transplantation. This table comes from immunoSEQ multiplex PCR, and its TCRdb copy is limited to in-frame clones, with some not included. The sample lists more than 13,000 clones; 65% to 75% were seen once. Sequences were derived from PBMCs, sampled in a trial of ipilimumab plus nivolumab as post-transplant consolidation. These receptors all stem from a male donor with primary mediastinal lymphoma.

The V call is TRBV5-6, the J call TRBJ2-7; TRBD1 matches at 8 bases. The germline gives CDR1 SGHDT, CDR2 YYEEEE. This CDR3 is built from 14 residues. The V gene end was trimmed by 5 bases and the J gene end by 4 bases; junction bases not matched to a gene: 8. The CDR3 loop is CASSWRQGPYEQYF. The CDR3 bases are TGTGCCAGCAGTTGGAGACAGGGGCCATACGAGCAGTACTTC. Variable domain in full (rest from reference TRBV5-6 and TRBJ2-7): DAGVTQSPTHLIKTRGQQVTLRCSPKSGHDTVSWYQQALGQGPQFIFQYYEEEERQRGNFPDRFSGHQFPNYSSELNVNALLLGDSALYLCASSWRQGPYEQYFGPGTRLTVT.

The rearrangement uses TRBV29-1 and TRBJ2-5, with 9 bases fitting TRBD1. J lost 5 bases, V lost 3 bases, and 22 bases had no gene match. This CDR3 has 19 amino acids. CDR1 is SQVTM, CDR2 ANQGSEA, per germline. The CDR3 DNA sequence: TGCAGCGTTGAGGGGGGGGAGGGAAACGAGGACAGGGGTCAGGAGACCCAGTACTTC. Protein: CSVEGGEGNEDRGQETQYF.

The chain joins TRBV10-3 to TRBJ2-7, with a tentative D call TRBD2 (6 bases). With 3 bases removed from V and 3 bases from J, the gap between germline ends came to 9 bases. Germline V gene lookup returns CDR1 ENHRY and CDR2 SYGVKD. The CDR3 runs 13 residues. The CDR3 region is CAISDFGSYEQYF. CDR3 coding DNA: TGTGCCATCAGTGATTTCGGGAGCTACGAGCAGTACTTC.

The chain couples TRBV4-1 to TRBJ1-4; D is perhaps TRBD1 (6 bases). V gave up 4 bases and J gave up 8 bases, with 17 bases separating them. The germline V gene has CDR1 MGHRA and CDR2 YSYEKL. This CDR3 is 15 amino acids long. CDR3 nucleotide sequence: TGCGCCAGCAGCCCTCAAGGGGGGGCCGGGGAAAAACTGTTTTTT. It specifies CASSPQGGAGEKLFF.

The CDR3 DNA reads TGCAGTGGATGGACAGGCTACGAGCAGTACTTC. This sequence encodes CSGWTGYEQYF. The chain is built from TRBV20-1 and TRBJ2-7; 7 nucleotides align to TRBD1. The trim removed 7 bases at V and 3 bases at J, leaving 3 bases unmatched. Germline CDR1 is DFQATT and CDR2 is SNEGSKA (reference sequence). The CDR3 contains 11 residues.

The V gene is TRBV27, the J gene TRBJ2-1, with 8 bases that match TRBD1. The CDR3 loop spans 16 amino acids. Germline CDR1 and CDR2: MNHEY and SMNVEV (reference sequence). Unmatched junction bases numbered 13, after V lost 5 bases and J lost 7 bases. CDR3 loop: CASSPAQGARYNEQFF. In nucleotides, the CDR3 is TGTGCCAGCAGTCCGGCTCAGGGGGCAAGATATAATGAGCAGTTCTTC.

A single count supports this clone. Here the CDR3 reads CASSDGGGVTDTQYF. As DNA, the CDR3 is TGCGCCAGCAGTGATGGCGGGGGGGTGACAGATACGCAGTATTTT. The chain has TRBV10-1 and TRBJ2-3; TRBD2 aligns across 9 bases. CDR1 is WNHNN and CDR2 is SYGVQD in the germline V gene (reference sequence). This CDR3 has 15 residues. J gave up 3 bases and V 3 bases, and 4 bases lay outside the gene matches.

In this sample, this clone turned up a few times. The chain couples TRBV4-1 to TRBJ1-4, with 8 positions matching TRBD1. The CDR3 spans 18 residues. Germline-derived CDR1 and CDR2 are MGHRA and YSYEKL. V shed 4 bases and J 3 bases; nucleotides not matched to a gene: 13. CDR3 DNA: TGCGCCAGCAGCCGGTTCCCCACAGGGGGTTATGCTAATGAAAAACTGTTTTTT. The encoded protein is CASSRFPTGGYANEKLFF.

With regard to this clone: At one of its ends the junction is not consistent with the germline gene, which may arise from a read error. This chain links TRBV7-9 with TRBJ1-5; the match to TRBD1 covers 8 bases. Germline V gene sequence: CDR1 SEHNR, CDR2 FQNEAQ (reference sequence). The length of the CDR3 is 14 residues. Here the CDR3 DNA reads TGCGCCAGCAGCTTGACAGGGGCCGGGGTGCCCCAGCATTTT. Translation gives CASSLTGAGVPQHF.

The V call is TRBV21-1, the J call TRBJ2-7; the table's D call, TRBD2, was not checked against the DNA. TRBV21-1 is designated a pseudogene. The CDR3 is 14 residues long. CDR3 in amino acids: CASSEGLVAYEQYF. The CDR3 bases are TGTGCCAGCAGCGAGGGACTAGTGGCCTACGAGCAGTACTTC.

The gene calls are TRBV9 and TRBJ2-3, with D possibly being TRBD2 (7 bases). Trimming shortened V by 0 bases and J by 4 bases, and 12 bases separated the two germline ends. CDR3 length: 15 residues. Germline lookup yields CDR1 SGDLS and CDR2 YYNGEE. DNA of the CDR3: TGTGCCAGCAGCGTAGACGGGGGGCAGGCAGATACGCAGTATTTT. Its translation: CASSVDGGQADTQYF.

This clone occurred once. This rearrangement joins TRBV4-1 to TRBJ1-2; 7 bases fit TRBD1. Germline loops: CDR1 MGHRA, CDR2 YSYEKL. V lost 4 bases, J lost 4 bases, and 9 bases stayed unmatched. The CDR3 is 15 amino acids. In nucleotides, the CDR3 is TGCGCCAGCAGCCTCTCCGGGGACAGACCCTATGGCTACACCTTC. Translated, it gives CASSLSGDRPYGYTF.

V is TRBV2 and J is TRBJ1-5, with a tentative D call TRBD1 (6 bases). Germline CDR1 reads SNHLY; CDR2 reads FYNNEI. The CDR3 runs 12 residues. V was cut by 0 bases and J by 13 bases, with 10 bases left in between. CDR3 protein: CASSEAQGVQHF. CDR3 in DNA: TGTGCCAGCAGTGAAGCACAGGGAGTACAGCATTTT.

The chain has TRBV9 and TRBJ1-2, with D uncertain. The germline V gene encodes CDR1 SGDLS and CDR2 YYNGEE. Trimming removed 2 bases at V and 2 bases at J, with 25 bases between. The CDR3 is 19 residues long. This CDR3 reads CASSVLPWLERRRNYGYTF. CDR3 DNA sequence: TGTGCCAGCAGCGTCCTCCCATGGTTGGAGCGTCGCAGGAACTATGGCTACACCTTC.

In DNA form, the CDR3 reads TGTGCCAGCAGCTCGGGACAGGAGGCTGATCAGCCCCAGCATTTT. Translated, it gives CASSSGQEADQPQHF. V usage is TRBV7-9 and J usage is TRBJ1-5; TRBD1 matches 8 bases. The J segment lost 5 bases and the V segment lost 4 bases, leaving 7 bases of the junction unmatched. The CDR3 runs to 15 residues. The germline gives CDR1 SEHNR, CDR2 FQNEAQ (reference sequence).

The V call is TRBV9, the J call TRBJ2-1, with 9 nucleotides matching TRBD2. The germline V gene encodes CDR1 SGDLS and CDR2 YYNGEE. Trimming at V came to 0 bases and at J to 5 bases, leaving 21 bases not matched to a gene. This CDR3 is built from 21 residues. As DNA, the CDR3 is TGTGCCAGCAGCGTAGAGGTTGGTCGGGCTAGCGGGGCCGGAATTGACAATGAGCAGTTCTTC. It translates to CASSVEVGRASGAGIDNEQFF.

Within the sample, this clone is medium-sized. The chain has TRBV4-1 and TRBJ2-1; 11 bases line up with TRBD2. Per the germline V gene, CDR1 is MGHRA and CDR2 is YSYEKL. The CDR3 consists of 13 residues. The ends lost 5 bases at V and 9 bases at J; junction bases unmatched: 3. The CDR3 region is CASSVGLAGEQFF. The CDR3 DNA reads as TGCGCCAGCAGCGTAGGACTAGCGGGTGAGCAGTTCTTC.

The chain employs TRBV5-4 and TRBJ2-5; TRBD1 matches at 11 bases. The V segment lost 4 bases and the J segment 4 bases; nucleotides outside the gene matches: 9. The CDR3 runs 16 residues. From germline, CDR1 is SGHNT and CDR2 YYREEE (reference sequence). CDR3 nucleotides: TGTGCCAGCAGCGGATATCCCGGGACAGGGGGAGAGACCCAGTACTTC. As protein: CASSGYPGTGGETQYF.

The rearrangement joins TRBV12-1 to TRBJ2-7; the D call in the table, TRBD1, was not verified against the DNA. TRBV12-1 is listed as a pseudogene. The CDR3 extends over 15 amino acids. The CDR3 spells CASSFDGQGAWEQYF. CDR3 DNA: TGTGCCAGCAGCTTTGATGGACAGGGGGCATGGGAGCAGTACTTC.